Within the sample, the clone carrying this TCR beta chain is medium-sized (0.01 to 0.1%). Antigen unknown. TRB rearrangements spanning V, D and J were amplified using mixed TRB-A/B primers. Using its own MiXCR run on the multiplex PCR reads, TCRdb lists one record per CDR3 protein. The sample holds roughly 4,600 distinct CDR3 sequences, under 25% seen once. These data come from a study of T cell repertoires in aging, cancer and after chemotherapy. Study-wide findings and caveats: In cancer patients, declining TCR diversity with age involved lost richness and lost evenness.

TCR beta rearrangements were amplified from peripheral blood genomic DNA. The clonotype comes from a human donor in good health. The donor label of this sample is uncertain. The sequenced material came from blood.

The CDR3 here is CASSPRPFGGAQTQYF. CDR3 bases: TGTGCCAGCAGTCCCCGACCTTTCGGGGGGGCGCAGACCCAGTACTTC. This chain joins TRBV27 and TRBJ2-5, with TRBD2 matching 8 bases. Trimming took 5 bases from V and 6 from J; bases not matched to a gene: 14. The CDR3 extends over 16 amino acids. Per the germline V gene, CDR1 is MNHEY and CDR2 is SMNVEV (reference sequence).